A single sample is the source of the 24 T cell receptor beta chains below, sequenced in a study of regulatory T cells in long-lasting Graves disease. Arm-PCR with iRepertoire HTBI primers amplified the CDR3 regions for these TCR beta libraries. TCRdb reprocessed the multiplex PCR reads via MiXCR and lists one record per CDR3 protein. The profile covers about 420,000 distinct CDR3 sequences, with about 17% appearing a single time and 23% taken by the ten largest. Time point defined: newly diagnosed GD, antithyroid drugs for less than 3 months. From RNA extracted from PBMCs, the TCR library was made. The same sample was also used in a study of T cells in Graves' hyperthyroidism and ophthalmopathy.

The sample here was peripheral blood mononuclear cells (PBMCs), taken at new diagnosis, from a patient treated with antithyroid drugs. These receptors came from a woman aged 18 to 35 with Graves disease.

The chain uses TRBV2 and TRBJ1-2; 11 bases match TRBD1. V lost 4 bases to trimming and J lost 5 bases; unmatched junction nucleotides: 3. CDR1 SNHLY and CDR2 FYNNEI come from the germline V gene. The CDR3 is 14 residues long. The CDR3 nucleotides are TGTGCCAGCAGTGGGGGACAGGGGGTTTATGGCTACACCTTC. It specifies CASSGGQGVYGYTF.

This clonotype showed up just a few times. The J gene is TRBJ2-1, the V gene TRBV12-3 or TRBV12-4; D possibly corresponds to TRBD2 (6 bases). Trimming shortened V by 5 bases and J by 9 bases, and 8 bases separated the two germline ends. This CDR3 is 11 amino acids long. CDR3 coding DNA: TGTGCCAGCAGTACCGGGAGTGAGCAGTTCTTC. Encoded protein: CASSTGSEQFF.

J is TRBJ2-2 and V is TRBV20-1; 14 bases agree with TRBD2. The CDR3 is 15 residues long. With 6 bases clipped from V and 4 bases from J, the junction kept 4 bases outside the gene matches. Germline V gene data show CDR1 as DFQATT and CDR2 as SNEGSKA (reference sequence). This CDR3 reads CSAGLAGVPTGELFF. The CDR3 nucleotides are TGCAGTGCGGGACTAGCGGGAGTTCCCACCGGGGAGCTGTTTTTT.

This clonotype was counted ten times or more. The chain recombines TRBV30 with TRBJ1-1; weak D call: TRBD1 (6 bases). Per the germline V gene, CDR1 is GTSNPN and CDR2 is SVGIG (reference sequence). With 0 bases removed from V and 5 bases from J, the gap between germline ends came to 22 bases. This CDR3 spans 17 amino acids. The CDR3 DNA is TGTGCCTGGAGTGTAAGGGGGGCCTTGGGGTCACGAACTGAAGCTTTCTTT. Translated: CAWSVRGALGSRTEAFF.

This clonotype came up many times. This sequence joins TRBV27 and TRBJ2-1; D is possibly TRBD1 (6 bases). This CDR3 is 16 amino acids long. The germline gives CDR1 MNHEY, CDR2 SMNVEV (reference sequence). Trimming pared 4 bases from V and 2 bases from J, leaving 15 bases between. The CDR3 is CASSYGTKGAYNEQFF. The CDR3 nucleotides read TGTGCCAGCAGTTATGGGACAAAGGGGGCCTACAATGAGCAGTTCTTC.

J is TRBJ1-3 and V is TRBV6-1, with 8 bases aligning to TRBD1. Germline trimming cut 4 bases from V and 1 base from J; bases unmatched to any gene: 9. Germline loops: CDR1 MNHNS, CDR2 SASEGT. CDR3 length equals 17 residues. Here the CDR3 DNA reads TGTGCCAGCAGTGCCATCAGGGGGCGAACTTCTGGAAACACCATATATTTT. Translation: CASSAIRGRTSGNTIYF.

This clonotype was counted many times. The chain couples TRBV27 to TRBJ2-1, with a possible D match to TRBD2 (6 bases). CDR3 length equals 14 residues. Looked up from germline, CDR1 is MNHEY and CDR2 is SMNVEV (reference sequence). The V end was cut by 4 bases, the J end by 1 base, with 8 bases between. The CDR3 DNA follows: TGTGCCAGCAGTTACCGGGAGTCCTACAATGAGCAGTTCTTC. Translated, it gives CASSYRESYNEQFF.

V is TRBV7-9 and J is TRBJ2-1, with D possibly being TRBD1 (6 bases). CDR1 SEHNR and CDR2 FQNEAQ come from the germline V gene (reference sequence). V was shortened by 3 bases and J by 0 bases, with 9 bases between the two germline ends. This CDR3 is built from 15 residues. Here the CDR3 reads CASSFGQSSYNEQFF. DNA for the CDR3: TGTGCCAGCAGCTTCGGACAGAGCTCCTACAATGAGCAGTTCTTC.

The rearrangement joins TRBV27 to TRBJ2-3, with D perhaps TRBD2 (6 bases). The length of the CDR3 is 15 residues. V gave up 6 bases and J gave up 1 base, with 14 bases separating them. Germline assignment: CDR1 MNHEY and CDR2 SMNVEV (reference sequence). CDR3 loop: CASRLPGVGTDTQYF. The CDR3 DNA reads as TGTGCCAGCAGGTTACCGGGGGTCGGCACAGATACGCAGTATTTT.

This clonotype has ten or more counts. The genes are TRBV12-3 or TRBV12-4 and TRBJ1-2, with 7 positions matching TRBD1. The CDR3 extends over 14 amino acids. V dropped 4 bases and J dropped 1; count of bases not matched to a gene: 3. CDR3 sequence reads: CASSSDRNNYGYTF. DNA of the CDR3: TGTGCCAGCAGTTCGGACAGGAATAACTATGGCTACACCTTC.

For this clonotype: Only one base separates this from a far larger clonotype, so it likely reflects a read error. The CDR3 reads CSARGTSGEQFF. CDR3 coding DNA: TGCAGTGCTCGCGGGACATCAGGCGAGCAGTTCTTC. The rearrangement uses TRBV20-1 and TRBJ2-1; the D call may be TRBD1 or TRBD2 (6 bases each). V lost 5 bases, J lost 10 bases, and 15 bases lay in between. This CDR3 is built from 12 residues. Germline lookup yields CDR1 DFQATT and CDR2 SNEGSKA (reference sequence).

This clonotype was picked up a small number of times. The chain combines TRBV29-1 with TRBJ2-3, with D maybe TRBD2 (6 bases). The germline CDR1 and CDR2 sequences are SQVTM and ANQGSEA. The CDR3 contains 13 residues. The V end was cut by 4 bases, the J end by 2 bases, with 10 bases between. The CDR3, as DNA: TGCAGCGTTGGGGGGAGGATCACAGATACGCAGTATTTT. Residues: CSVGGRITDTQYF.

This clonotype was observed at least ten times. The V call is TRBV6-1, the J call TRBJ2-3; 11 positions agree with TRBD2. Per the germline V gene, CDR1 is MNHNS and CDR2 is SASEGT. The CDR3 covers 16 residues. J was trimmed by 3 bases and V by 3 bases; bases with no gene match: 5. The CDR3 nucleotides are TGTGCCAGCAGTGATAGCGGGAGGGCCCTAACAGATACGCAGTATTTT. Its translation is CASSDSGRALTDTQYF.

This clonotype appeared many times. The rearrangement links TRBV30 to TRBJ1-3; D gene unclear. The CDR3 loop spans 12 amino acids. CDR1 is GTSNPN, CDR2 SVGIG, per germline (reference sequence). Trimming pared 4 bases from V and 2 bases from J, leaving 6 bases between. In DNA form, the CDR3 reads TGTGCCTGGAAGAAGGCTGGAAACACCATATATTTT. Its protein is CAWKKAGNTIYF. The whole variable domain, filled in from reference TRBV30 and TRBJ1-3, reads SQTIHQWPATLVQPVGSPLSLECTVEGTSNPNLYWYRQAAGRGLQLLFYSVGIGQISSEVPQNLSASRPQDRQFILSSKKLLLSDSGFYLCAWKKAGNTIYFGEGSWLTVV.

This clonotype appeared many times. The rearrangement joins TRBV12-3 or TRBV12-4 to TRBJ1-6; the match to TRBD1 covers 7 bases. CDR3 size: 14 residues. J was trimmed by 7 bases and V by 6 bases; bases with no gene match: 6. The CDR3 DNA reads TGTGCCAGCAGCCTGACAGGGAAAAATTCACCCCTCCACTTT. It translates to CASSLTGKNSPLHF.

The chain links TRBV24-1 to TRBJ2-7; 9 bases map to TRBD1. The CDR3 contains 15 residues. The germline V gene encodes CDR1 KGHDR and CDR2 SFDVKD. V shed 4 bases and J 2 bases; nucleotides not matched to a gene: 5. The CDR3 coding sequence is TGTGCCACCAGTGAGTCCGGGACAGGGACCTACGAGCAGTACTTC. Its protein is CATSESGTGTYEQYF.

This clonotype was found a few times. The J gene is TRBJ2-2, the V gene TRBV28; no reliable D call. The CDR3 runs to 13 residues. CDR1 and CDR2 from the germline V gene are MDHEN and SYDVKM. V was trimmed by 8 bases and J by 4 bases, leaving 11 bases between them. Here the CDR3 reads CASPDSGTGELFF. The CDR3 DNA is TGTGCCAGCCCCGATTCTGGCACCGGGGAGCTGTTTTTT.

This clonotype came up many times. The chain is built from TRBV7-6 and TRBJ2-3; 9 bases align to TRBD2. J gave up 5 bases and V 5 bases, and 5 bases lay outside the gene matches. The germline V gene has CDR1 SGHVS and CDR2 FNYEAQ. The CDR3 runs to 14 residues. Here the CDR3 DNA reads TGTGCCAGCAGCCGCGGACTAGCGCAAGATACGCAGTATTTT. Protein product: CASSRGLAQDTQYF.

A few counts support this clonotype. The V and J genes are TRBV11-2 and TRBJ2-2; D gene ambiguous. V lost 3 bases, J lost 6 bases, and 11 bases lay in between. Germline CDR1 and CDR2: SGHAT and FQNNGV. This CDR3 has 14 amino acids. This CDR3 reads CASSFDIRAGELFF. The CDR3 coding sequence is TGTGCCAGCAGCTTCGATATCCGGGCCGGGGAGCTGTTTTTT.

This clonotype was seen a handful of times. The chain is built from TRBV28 and TRBJ1-5; D is undetermined. V was pared by 5 bases and J by 8 bases, with 7 bases between. Germline V gene lookup returns CDR1 MDHEN and CDR2 SYDVKM. The CDR3 loop spans 11 amino acids. CDR3 DNA sequence: TGTGCCAGCAGTGGCACGGAGCCCCAGCATTTT. Its translation is CASSGTEPQHF. Complete variable domain (other parts from reference TRBV28 and TRBJ1-5): DVKVTQSSRYLVKRTGEKVFLECVQDMDHENMFWYRQDPGLGLRLIYFSYDVKMKEKGDIPEGYSVSREKKERFSLILESASTNQTSMYLCASSGTEPQHFGDGTRLSIL.

This clonotype has a count of ten or more. This chain links TRBV14 with TRBJ2-3; TRBD2 matches at 9 bases. This CDR3 has 16 residues. The trim removed 1 base at V and 6 bases at J, leaving 8 bases unmatched. The V gene's germline CDR1 is SGHDN and CDR2 FVKESK. The CDR3 nucleotides read TGTGCCAGCAGCCAAGTAGCGGGAGTGAGATGGGATACGCAGTATTTT. It yields the protein CASSQVAGVRWDTQYF.

In its sample, this clonotype was seen many times. V and J are TRBV20-1 and TRBJ2-7; 8 nucleotides align to TRBD2. Germline V gene sequence: CDR1 DFQATT, CDR2 SNEGSKA (reference sequence). Trimming removed 6 bases from V and 2 bases from J; junction bases left unmatched: 6. CDR3 length: 13 amino acids. The CDR3 DNA sequence: TGCAGTGCGGAAGAGCGGGAGCCCTACGAGCAGTACTTC. Residues: CSAEEREPYEQYF.

This clonotype showed up just a few times. The rearrangement uses TRBV6-2 or TRBV6-3 and TRBJ1-5; no reliable D call. This CDR3 region has 17 residues. Germline values: CDR1 MNHEY, CDR2 SVGEGT. The V end was cut by 7 bases, the J end by 1 base, with 20 bases between. The CDR3 coding sequence is TGTGCCAGCATCAGAGTTCGGCACGACCTGAGCAATCAGCCCCAGCATTTT. Amino acids: CASIRVRHDLSNQPQHF.

There are many counts of this clonotype. The V and J genes are TRBV27 and TRBJ1-1; tentatively, D is TRBD1 (6 bases). The CDR3 has 12 amino acids. Germline assignment: CDR1 MNHEY and CDR2 SMNVEV (reference sequence). The V end lost 8 bases, the J end lost 4 bases, and 11 bases lay between the germline ends. The CDR3 DNA reads as TGTGCCAGCGGAACAGGGAGCACTGAAGCTTTCTTT. Encoded protein: CASGTGSTEAFF.